The clone carrying this T cell receptor (beta chain) showed up just a few times. The antigen remains undetermined. The sample comes from a study of T cells in Graves' hyperthyroidism and ophthalmopathy. As for the study in general: Blood from the periphery was taken at initial diagnosis, before any treatment. Study-wide results and caveats: Most clonotypes expanded in thyroid above 0.001 were likewise present in blood.

Germline loops: CDR1 SGHVS, CDR2 FQNEAQ. V lost 3 bases and J lost 0, with 9 bases in between. This CDR3 spans 15 amino acids. Criteria for exclusion of patients were uncontrolled infection, other autoimmune disease, pregnancy or lactation. Used for diagnoses were clinical symptoms, serum thyroxine and TRAb, thyroid ultrasound and orbital computed tomography. Amplification of TCR beta CDR3 regions was performed using RNA transcripts as template. HTBI primers were used for first-round RT-PCR of the TCR CDR3. Each CDR3 protein gets one entry after TCRdb re-called the multiplex PCR reads with MiXCR. The table includes 300,000 to 450,000 distinct CDR3 sequences, 15% to 20% detected once.

The sample consisted of blood. This TCR was recovered from a woman aged 40-49 years with Graves' ophthalmopathy. This chain links TRBV7-8 with TRBJ1-5; D might be TRBD1 (5 bases). The CDR3 region has the DNA TGTGCCAGCAGCTTGCAGGGTTTTAGCAATCAGCCCCAGCATTTT. Translating it yields CASSLQGFSNQPQHF.